The 11 T cell receptor beta chains listed next were all sequenced from one sample in a study of beta chain features in type 1 diabetes. The study reverse transcribed the entire isolated RNA, so it sequenced expressed TCRB transcripts. TCRdb's table, derived via immunoSEQ multiplex PCR, lists solely in-frame clones and lacks some. This sample yields hundreds of thousands of clones, of which approximately 15% are seen a single time; 0.035% to 0.04% belongs to the top ten. Material for sequencing was naive CD4+ T cells from blood. Source of these receptors: a man aged 30 to 45 in good health.

This rearrangement joins TRBV5-6 to TRBJ1-1; 8 bases are a match to TRBD1. CDR1 is SGHDT, CDR2 YYEEEE, per germline. This CDR3 is 16 amino acids long. J gave up 0 bases and V 0 bases, and 4 bases lay outside the gene matches. The CDR3 region is CASSLELGQVNTEAFF. Here the CDR3 DNA reads TGTGCCAGCAGCTTGGAATTGGGACAGGTGAACACTGAAGCTTTCTTT.

The chain is built from TRBV29-1 and TRBJ2-7; D unclear. This CDR3 contains 13 residues. CDR1 SQVTM and CDR2 ANQGSEA come from the germline V gene. Trimming shortened V by 8 bases and J by 0 bases, and 14 bases separated the two germline ends. CDR3 bases: TGCAGCTTCGACTGCAACAGCTCCTACGAGCAGTACGTC. This translates into CSFDCNSSYEQYV.

V gene TRBV30 combines with J gene TRBJ2-2; a weak D match, TRBD2 (5 bases). V lost 2 bases, J lost 7 bases, and 17 bases lay in between. Germline CDR1 and CDR2: GTSNPN and SVGIG (reference sequence). CDR3 length equals 15 residues. CDR3 nucleotide sequence: TGTGCCTGGAGTAGTCGTGGTCAGCGGCACGGGGAGCTGTTTTTT. This encodes CAWSSRGQRHGELFF. Variable domain in full (rest from reference TRBV30 and TRBJ2-2): SQTIHQWPATLVQPVGSPLSLECTVEGTSNPNLYWYRQAAGRGLQLLFYSVGIGQISSEVPQNLSASRPQDRQFILSSKKLLLSDSGFYLCAWSSRGQRHGELFFGEGSRLTVL.

CDR3 protein: CASHTYNEQFF. The CDR3 nucleotides read TGTGCCAGCCACACGTACAATGAGCAGTTCTTC. The V gene is TRBV5-4, the J gene TRBJ2-1; no definite D call. This CDR3 spans 11 amino acids. The germline CDR1 and CDR2 sequences are SGHNT and YYREEE (reference sequence). Trimming took off 7 bases at V and 4 bases at J, with 6 bases between the two ends.

This clone has just a few counts. This chain's CDR3 is CASIETFTDTQYF. The CDR3 bases are TGTGCCAGTATAGAGACTTTCACAGATACGCAGTATTTT. V is TRBV27 and J is TRBJ2-3; D is unclear. V was trimmed by 9 bases and J by 2 bases, leaving 12 bases between them. Germline CDR1 reads MNHEY; CDR2 reads SMNVEV (reference sequence). This CDR3 has 13 amino acids.

This clone appeared once. The chain joins TRBV9 to TRBJ2-1; D is uncertain. The germline V gene has CDR1 SGDLS and CDR2 YYNGEE. V was trimmed by 3 bases and J by 5 bases, leaving 12 bases between them. CDR3 length equals 14 residues. This CDR3 reads CASSALGADNEQFF. The CDR3 DNA sequence: TGTGCCAGCAGCGCCCTCGGCGCCGACAATGAGCAGTTCTTC.

This clone was seen a handful of times. This sequence joins TRBV15 and TRBJ2-7; 8 bases fit TRBD2. V trimming: 1 base; J trimming: 0 bases; junction bases outside the gene matches: 11. The CDR3 runs 18 residues. Germline V gene data show CDR1 as LNHNV and CDR2 as YYDKDF (reference sequence). The CDR3 sequence: CATSRGSGTSRSSYEQYV. In nucleotides, the CDR3 is TGTGCCACCAGCAGAGGATCCGGGACTAGTAGGAGCTCCTACGAGCAGTACGTC.

This clone has only a few counts. Compared with germline, one end of the junction differs, possibly owing to a read error. The chain links TRBV23-1 to TRBJ1-5; D not resolved. TRBV23-1 belongs to the ORF category, with a function that is uncertain. The CDR3 has 8 residues. The CDR3 sequence: CASSLGFF. CDR3 DNA sequence: TGCGCCAGCAGTCTTGGATTTTTT.

V and J are TRBV7-8 and TRBJ2-5, with 10 bases that match TRBD2. J was trimmed by 3 bases and V by 5 bases; bases with no gene match: 3. This CDR3 comprises 14 residues. From germline, CDR1 is SGHVS and CDR2 FQNEAQ. CDR3: CASSPSGSKETQYF. CDR3 bases: TGTGCCAGCAGCCCTAGCGGGAGCAAAGAGACCCAGTACTTC.

The sample holds a few counts of this clone. The chain is built from TRBV7-3 and TRBJ2-3, with D maybe TRBD2 (6 bases). V dropped 4 bases and J dropped 6 bases, with 11 bases sitting between them. The germline CDR1 and CDR2 sequences are SGHTA and FQGTGA. There are 13 residues in the CDR3. The CDR3 DNA reads TGTGCCAGCAGCTCCGGGACTTTGGATACGCAGTATTTT. This sequence encodes CASSSGTLDTQYF. The whole variable domain, filled in from reference TRBV7-3 and TRBJ2-3, reads GAGVSQTPSNKVTEKGKYVELRCDPISGHTALYWYRQSLGQGPEFLIYFQGTGAADDSGLPNDRFFAVRPEGSVSTLKIQRTERGDSAVYLCASSSGTLDTQYFGPGTRLTVL.

This rearrangement joins TRBV30 to TRBJ1-2; D perhaps matches TRBD1 (6 bases). Trimming took off 4 bases at V and 7 bases at J, with 19 bases between the two ends. Germline CDR1 and CDR2: GTSNPN and SVGIG (reference sequence). This CDR3 is built from 14 residues. The CDR3 DNA is TGTGCCTGGAATGGACAGTGGGGGATCGGTGGCTACACCTTC. Its protein product is CAWNGQWGIGGYTF.